The 5 T cell receptor beta chains below come from one sample, sequenced in a study of blood T cell repertoires in COVID-19. Clones were sequenced by immunoSEQ multiplex PCR, and TCRdb holds only the in-frame ones, with some missing. This table has 90,000 or so clones, about two thirds appearing once. Material: peripheral blood. These receptors were obtained from a woman older than 75 with acute or convalescent COVID-19.

V and J are TRBV29-1 and TRBJ2-7; the D gene is possibly TRBD1 (6 bases). V was cut by 3 bases and J by 5 bases, with 14 bases left in between. CDR1 is SQVTM and CDR2 is ANQGSEA in the germline V gene. The CDR3 has 13 amino acids. CDR3 protein: CSVEGDRSHEQYF. The CDR3 nucleotides are TGCAGCGTTGAGGGCGACAGGTCCCACGAGCAGTACTTC.

As to this clone: Relative to the germline gene, one junction end is altered; a read error may explain this. The CDR3 loop reads CASSRGGFPGNTTYF. The CDR3 nucleotides read TGTGCCAGCAGCCGCGGCGGATTCCCTGGAAACACCACATATTTT. The rearrangement joins TRBV11-3 to TRBJ1-3; no clear D gene. This CDR3 region has 15 residues. CDR1 and CDR2 from the germline V gene are SGHNT and YENEEA.

This clone came up many times. The V and J genes are TRBV7-2 and TRBJ2-3, with 8 bases fitting TRBD2. Germline V gene data show CDR1 as SGHTA and CDR2 as FQGNSA. The CDR3 extends over 16 amino acids. V lost 4 bases and J lost 3; bases outside the gene matches: 9. In DNA, the CDR3 is TGTGCCAGCAGCTCCCCTCGCGGGGGGACGACAGATACGCAGTATTTT. Amino acid sequence: CASSSPRGGTTDTQYF.

The genes are TRBV5-1 and TRBJ1-1; 7 bases align to TRBD1. Unmatched junction bases numbered 4, after V lost 3 bases and J lost 2 bases. CDR1 is SGHRS and CDR2 is YFSETQ in the germline V gene. This CDR3 is 14 amino acids long. The CDR3 here is CASSSGQTNTEAFF. CDR3 nucleotides: TGCGCCAGCAGCTCGGGACAGACAAACACTGAAGCTTTCTTT.

This clone was detected only a few times. V gene TRBV9 combines with J gene TRBJ2-3, with TRBD2 matching 7 bases. This CDR3 has 16 residues. V shed 2 bases and J 5 bases; nucleotides not matched to a gene: 11. Per the germline V gene, CDR1 is SGDLS and CDR2 is YYNGEE. The CDR3 region has the DNA TGTGCCAGCAGCGTCGGACTAGGCGGGTTGCGAGATACGCAGTATTTT. This translates into CASSVGLGGLRDTQYF.